Shown below are 7 T cell receptor beta chains from a single sample sequenced in a study of shared clonotypes between healthy human individuals. Positively selected for CCR7, the CD45RO-negative cells used as naive CD8 cells excluded terminally differentiated effector memory CD45RA+ cells. Clones were sequenced by immunoSEQ multiplex PCR, and TCRdb holds only the in-frame ones, with some missing. The sample lists around 2.1 million clones; about 93% were seen once. Sequenced input: naive CD8+ T cells from PBMCs. The receptors were gathered from a man younger than 35 in good health. Some clones in this sample may be carry-over from other donors' samples.

The chain uses TRBV27 and TRBJ2-7, with D perhaps given as TRBD1 or TRBD2 (5 bases each). Germline V gives CDR1 MNHEY, CDR2 SMNVEV (reference sequence). The CDR3 spans 17 residues. Trimming took off 6 bases at V and 0 bases at J, with 21 bases between the two ends. CDR3 in amino acids: CASSLGAGTASSYEQYF. The CDR3 DNA reads as TGTGCCAGCAGCTTAGGCGCAGGGACCGCGAGCTCCTACGAGCAGTACTTC.

V and J are TRBV6-1 and TRBJ2-7, with D perhaps matching TRBD2 (6 bases). The CDR3 totals 15 residues. The ends were cut back, 7 bases at V and 0 bases at J, with 16 bases in the middle. Germline values: CDR1 MNHNS, CDR2 SASEGT. CDR3 protein: CASNGGTLSSYEQYF. The CDR3 region has the DNA TGTGCCAGCAACGGCGGGACCCTCAGCTCCTACGAGCAGTACTTC.

The rearrangement links TRBV15 to TRBJ2-7; perhaps TRBD2 as D (6 bases). Trimming took 4 bases from V and 6 from J, leaving 16 bases between them. The CDR3 sequence is 14 residues long. Germline CDR1 LNHNV, CDR2 YYDKDF (reference sequence). The CDR3 DNA follows: TGTGCCACCAGCATGGAGGGGAATTCGGCCGAGCAGTACTTC. Its protein is CATSMEGNSAEQYF.

The rearrangement links TRBV7-9 to TRBJ2-3; 11 bases map to TRBD2. V dropped 1 base and J dropped 0; count of bases not matched to a gene: 3. The V gene's germline CDR1 is SEHNR and CDR2 FQNEAQ (reference sequence). This CDR3 has 17 amino acids. The CDR3 protein is CASSLEGLAASTDTQYF. CDR3 DNA: TGTGCCAGCAGCTTAGAGGGACTAGCGGCAAGCACAGATACGCAGTATTTT.

The J gene is TRBJ1-2, the V gene TRBV6-5; tentative D call: TRBD1 (6 bases). The CDR3 is 13 residues long. Germline loops: CDR1 MNHEY, CDR2 SVGAGI. Trimming left V 6 bases short and J 8 bases short, with 16 bases between. Here the CDR3 reads CASRPQGIGGYTF. The CDR3 DNA follows: TGTGCCAGCAGACCACAGGGAATAGGGGGCTACACCTTC.

About this clone itself: The sample carries other DNA sequences with the same CDR3. The V call is TRBV19, the J call TRBJ2-7, with 9 bases matching TRBD1. Germline V gives CDR1 LNHDA, CDR2 SQIVND (reference sequence). V shed 4 bases and J 6 bases; nucleotides not matched to a gene: 7. CDR3 size: 14 residues. Written as DNA, the CDR3 is TGTGCCAGTAGTACTCCGGGACAGGGAGTCGAGCAGTACTTC. Its translation is CASSTPGQGVEQYF.

Comment on this clone: Other DNA sequences in the same sample also yield this CDR3. The genes are TRBV5-1 and TRBJ2-3, with TRBD2 identical over 7 bases. The CDR3 loop spans 14 amino acids. CDR1 is SGHRS and CDR2 is YFSETQ in the germline V gene. V shed 2 bases, J shed 2 bases, and the junction held 2 bases outside the gene matches. The CDR3 DNA reads as TGCGCCAGCAGCTTAGAGCGGGACACAGATACGCAGTATTTT. This sequence encodes CASSLERDTDTQYF.